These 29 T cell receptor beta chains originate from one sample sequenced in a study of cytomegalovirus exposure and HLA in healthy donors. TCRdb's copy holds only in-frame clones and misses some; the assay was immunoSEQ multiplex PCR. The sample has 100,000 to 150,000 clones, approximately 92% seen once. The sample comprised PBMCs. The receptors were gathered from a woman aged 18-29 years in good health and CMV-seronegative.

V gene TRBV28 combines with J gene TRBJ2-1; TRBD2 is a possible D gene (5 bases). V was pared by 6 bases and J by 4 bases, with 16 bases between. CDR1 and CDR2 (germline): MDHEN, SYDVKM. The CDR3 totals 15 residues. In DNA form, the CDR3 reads TGTGCCAGCAGCCAAGGGAGTTTGGGGTACAATGAGCAGTTCTTC. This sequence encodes CASSQGSLGYNEQFF.

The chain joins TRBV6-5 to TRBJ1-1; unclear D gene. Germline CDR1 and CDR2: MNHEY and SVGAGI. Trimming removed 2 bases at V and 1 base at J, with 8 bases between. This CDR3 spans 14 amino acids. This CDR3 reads CASSYGTTNTEAFF. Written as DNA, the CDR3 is TGTGCCAGCAGTTACGGAACTACGAACACTGAAGCTTTCTTT.

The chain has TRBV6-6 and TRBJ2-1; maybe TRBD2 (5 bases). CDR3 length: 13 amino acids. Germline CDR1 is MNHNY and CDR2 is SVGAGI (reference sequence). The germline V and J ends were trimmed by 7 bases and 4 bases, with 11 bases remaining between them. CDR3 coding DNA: TGTGCCAGCAAGGACTCTGGGTACAATGAGCAGTTCTTC. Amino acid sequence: CASKDSGYNEQFF.

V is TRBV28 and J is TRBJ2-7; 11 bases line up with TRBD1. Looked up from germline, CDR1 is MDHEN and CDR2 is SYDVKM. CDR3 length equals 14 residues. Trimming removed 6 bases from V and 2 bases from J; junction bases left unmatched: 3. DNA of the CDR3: TGTGCCAGCAGACGGACAGGGGGCACCTACGAGCAGTACGTC. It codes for CASRRTGGTYEQYV.

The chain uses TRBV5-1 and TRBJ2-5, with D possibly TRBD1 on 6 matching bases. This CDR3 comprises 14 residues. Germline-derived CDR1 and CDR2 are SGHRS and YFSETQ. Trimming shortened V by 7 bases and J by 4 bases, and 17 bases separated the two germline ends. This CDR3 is CASRPAGVGETQYF. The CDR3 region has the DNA TGCGCCAGCCGACCGGCAGGGGTAGGAGAGACCCAGTACTTC.

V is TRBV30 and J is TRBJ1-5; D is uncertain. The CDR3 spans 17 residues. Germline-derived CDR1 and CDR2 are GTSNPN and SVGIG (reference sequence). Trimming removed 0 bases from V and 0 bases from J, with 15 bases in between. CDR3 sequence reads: CAWSVRGLPNSNQPQHF. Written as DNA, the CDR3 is TGTGCCTGGAGTGTACGGGGTCTACCTAATAGCAATCAGCCCCAGCATTTT.

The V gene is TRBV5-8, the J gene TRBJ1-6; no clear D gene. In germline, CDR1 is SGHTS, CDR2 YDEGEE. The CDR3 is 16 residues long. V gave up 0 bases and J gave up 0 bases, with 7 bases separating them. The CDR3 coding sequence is TGTGCCAGCAGCTTGGGCGGCAGCTCCTATAATTCACCCCTCCACTTT. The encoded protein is CASSLGGSSYNSPLHF.

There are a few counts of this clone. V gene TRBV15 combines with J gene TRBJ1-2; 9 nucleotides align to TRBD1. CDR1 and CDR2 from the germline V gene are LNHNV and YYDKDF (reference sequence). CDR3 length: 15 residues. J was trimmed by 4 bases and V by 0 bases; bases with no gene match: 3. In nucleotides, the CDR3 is TGTGCCACCAGCAGAGAGGGGACAGGGCTCTATGGCTACACCTTC. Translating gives CATSREGTGLYGYTF. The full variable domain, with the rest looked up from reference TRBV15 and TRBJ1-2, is DAMVIQNPRYQVTQFGKPVTLSCSQTLNHNVMYWYQQKSSQAPKLLFHYYDKDFNNEADTPDNFQSRRPNTSFCFLDIRSPGLGDTAMYLCATSREGTGLYGYTFGSGTRLTVV.

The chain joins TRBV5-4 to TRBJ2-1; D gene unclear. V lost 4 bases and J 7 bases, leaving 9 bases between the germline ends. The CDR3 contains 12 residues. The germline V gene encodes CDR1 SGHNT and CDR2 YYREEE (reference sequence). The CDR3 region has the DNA TGTGCCAGCAGCCCAGACTTTAATGAGCAGTTCTTC. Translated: CASSPDFNEQFF.

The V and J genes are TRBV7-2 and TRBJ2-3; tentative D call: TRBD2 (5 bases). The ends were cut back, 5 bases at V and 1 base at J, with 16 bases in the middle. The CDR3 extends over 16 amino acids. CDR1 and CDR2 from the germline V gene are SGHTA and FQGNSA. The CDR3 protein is CASSKHRLGGTDTQYF. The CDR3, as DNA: TGTGCCAGCAGCAAACATCGACTGGGAGGCACAGATACGCAGTATTTT.

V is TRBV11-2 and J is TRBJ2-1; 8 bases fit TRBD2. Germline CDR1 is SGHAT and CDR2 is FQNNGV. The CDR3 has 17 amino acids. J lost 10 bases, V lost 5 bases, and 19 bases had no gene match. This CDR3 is CASSPIPHSGTNGEQFF. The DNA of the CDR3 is TGTGCCAGCAGCCCGATCCCCCATAGCGGGACTAACGGGGAGCAGTTCTTC.

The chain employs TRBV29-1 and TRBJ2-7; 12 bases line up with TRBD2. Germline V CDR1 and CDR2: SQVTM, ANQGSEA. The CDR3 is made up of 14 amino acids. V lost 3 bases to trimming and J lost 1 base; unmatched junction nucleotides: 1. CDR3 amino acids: CSVDGLAGSYEQYF. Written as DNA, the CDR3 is TGCAGCGTTGATGGACTAGCGGGGTCCTACGAGCAGTACTTC.

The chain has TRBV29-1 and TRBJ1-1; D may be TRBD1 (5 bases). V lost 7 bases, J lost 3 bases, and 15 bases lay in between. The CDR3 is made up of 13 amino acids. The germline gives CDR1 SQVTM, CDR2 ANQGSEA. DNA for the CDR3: TGCAGCGGAAAACTACAGGTTGACACTGAAGCTTTCTTT. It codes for CSGKLQVDTEAFF. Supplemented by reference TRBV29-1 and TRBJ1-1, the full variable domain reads SAVISQKPSRDICQRGTSLTIQCQVDSQVTMMFWYRQQPGQSLTLIATANQGSEATYESGFVIDKFPISRPNLTFSTLTVSNMSPEDSSIYLCSGKLQVDTEAFFGQGTRLTVV.

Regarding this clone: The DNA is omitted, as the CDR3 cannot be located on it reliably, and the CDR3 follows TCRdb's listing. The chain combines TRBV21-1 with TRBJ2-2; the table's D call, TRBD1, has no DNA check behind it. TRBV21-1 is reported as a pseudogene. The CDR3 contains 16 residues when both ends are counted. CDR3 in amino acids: CASSKSWGRGTGELFF.

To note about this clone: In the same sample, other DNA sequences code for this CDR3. The CDR3 DNA is TGTGCCAGCAGGACAGGGGATCAGCCCCAGCATTTT. Translation gives CASRTGDQPQHF. The V call is TRBV27, the J call TRBJ1-5; TRBD1 agrees at 8 bases. V dropped 6 bases and J dropped 5; count of bases not matched to a gene: 0. The CDR3 consists of 12 residues. The germline V gene has CDR1 MNHEY and CDR2 SMNVEV (reference sequence).

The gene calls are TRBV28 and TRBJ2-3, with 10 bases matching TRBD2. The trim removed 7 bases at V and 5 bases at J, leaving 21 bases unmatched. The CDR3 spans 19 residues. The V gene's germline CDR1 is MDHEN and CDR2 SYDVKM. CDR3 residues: CASTLAGLAGARMRDTQYF. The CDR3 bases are TGTGCCAGCACCCTGGCGGGCCTAGCGGGAGCACGAATGAGAGATACGCAGTATTTT.

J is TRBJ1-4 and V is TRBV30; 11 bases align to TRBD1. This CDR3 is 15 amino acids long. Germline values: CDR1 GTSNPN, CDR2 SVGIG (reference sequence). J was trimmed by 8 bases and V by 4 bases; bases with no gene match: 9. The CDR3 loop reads CAWTGGQGALEKLFF. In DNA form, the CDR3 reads TGTGCCTGGACGGGTGGACAGGGGGCCTTGGAAAAACTGTTTTTT.

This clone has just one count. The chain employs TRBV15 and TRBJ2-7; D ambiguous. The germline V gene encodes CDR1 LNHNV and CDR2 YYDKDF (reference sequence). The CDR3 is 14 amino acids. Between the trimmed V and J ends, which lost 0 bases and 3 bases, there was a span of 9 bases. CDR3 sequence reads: CATSREARSYEQYF. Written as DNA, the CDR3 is TGTGCCACCAGCAGAGAGGCGCGGAGCTACGAGCAGTACTTC. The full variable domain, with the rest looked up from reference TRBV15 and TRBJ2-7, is DAMVIQNPRYQVTQFGKPVTLSCSQTLNHNVMYWYQQKSSQAPKLLFHYYDKDFNNEADTPDNFQSRRPNTSFCFLDIRSPGLGDTAMYLCATSREARSYEQYFGPGTRLTVT.

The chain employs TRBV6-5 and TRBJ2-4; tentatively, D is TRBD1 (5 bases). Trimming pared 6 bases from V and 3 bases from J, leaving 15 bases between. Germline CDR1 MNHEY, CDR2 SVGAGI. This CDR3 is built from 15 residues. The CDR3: CASSPAWGSKNIQYF. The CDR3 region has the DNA TGTGCCAGCAGCCCCGCGTGGGGCAGCAAAAACATTCAGTACTTC.

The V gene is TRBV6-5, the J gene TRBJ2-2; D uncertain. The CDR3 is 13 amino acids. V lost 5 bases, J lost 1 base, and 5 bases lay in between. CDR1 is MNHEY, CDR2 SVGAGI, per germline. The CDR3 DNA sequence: TGTGCCAGCAGTGGCAGGAACACCGGGGAGCTGTTTTTT. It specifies CASSGRNTGELFF.

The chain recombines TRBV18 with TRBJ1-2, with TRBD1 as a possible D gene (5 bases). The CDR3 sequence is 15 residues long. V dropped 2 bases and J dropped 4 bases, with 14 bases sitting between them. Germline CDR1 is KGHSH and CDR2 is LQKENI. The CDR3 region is CASSPGALESYGYTF. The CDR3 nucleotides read TGTGCCAGCTCACCAGGGGCTCTAGAGTCCTATGGCTACACCTTC. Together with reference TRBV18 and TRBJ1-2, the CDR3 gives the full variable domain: NAGVMQNPRHLVRRRGQEARLRCSPMKGHSHVYWYRQLPEEGLKFMVYLQKENIIDESGMPKERFSAEFPKEGPSILRIQQVVRGDSAAYFCASSPGALESYGYTFGSGTRLTVV.

CDR3 sequence (DNA): TGTGCCAGCAGTTCTGGACTAGCGGGGGCCTACGAGCAGTACTTC. This codes for CASSSGLAGAYEQYF. The rearrangement links TRBV11-2 to TRBJ2-7, with TRBD2 matching over 13 bases. CDR1 and CDR2 (germline): SGHAT, FQNNGV. This CDR3 contains 15 residues. Germline trimming cut 6 bases from V and 2 bases from J; bases unmatched to any gene: 4.

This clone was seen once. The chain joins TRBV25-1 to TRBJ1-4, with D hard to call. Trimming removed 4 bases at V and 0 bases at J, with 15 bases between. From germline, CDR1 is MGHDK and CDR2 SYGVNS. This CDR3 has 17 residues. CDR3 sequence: CASSVSAGVATNEKLFF. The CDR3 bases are TGTGCCAGCAGTGTGTCGGCGGGAGTTGCAACTAATGAAAAACTGTTTTTT.

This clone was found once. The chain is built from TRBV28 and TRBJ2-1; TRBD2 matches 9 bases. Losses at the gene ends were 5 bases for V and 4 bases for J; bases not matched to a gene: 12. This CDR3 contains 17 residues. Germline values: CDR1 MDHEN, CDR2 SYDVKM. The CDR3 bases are TGTGCCAGCAGTGGACCGGAATCTAGCGGGGAATACAATGAGCAGTTCTTC. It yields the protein CASSGPESSGEYNEQFF. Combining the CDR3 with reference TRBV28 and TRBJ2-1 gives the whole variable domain DVKVTQSSRYLVKRTGEKVFLECVQDMDHENMFWYRQDPGLGLRLIYFSYDVKMKEKGDIPEGYSVSREKKERFSLILESASTNQTSMYLCASSGPESSGEYNEQFFGPGTRLTVL.

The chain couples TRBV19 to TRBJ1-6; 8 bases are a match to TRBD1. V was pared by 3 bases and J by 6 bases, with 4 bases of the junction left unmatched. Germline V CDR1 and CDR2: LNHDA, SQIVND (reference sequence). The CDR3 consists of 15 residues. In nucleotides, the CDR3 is TGTGCCAGTAGTATTTTTCAGGGGGCTAATTCACCCCTCCACTTT. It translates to CASSIFQGANSPLHF.

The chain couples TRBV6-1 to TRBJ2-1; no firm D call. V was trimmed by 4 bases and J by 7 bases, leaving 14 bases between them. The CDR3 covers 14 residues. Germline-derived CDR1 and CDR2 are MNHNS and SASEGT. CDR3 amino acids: CASSAQRGRNEQFF. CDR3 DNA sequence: TGTGCCAGCAGTGCTCAACGCGGAAGGAATGAGCAGTTCTTC.

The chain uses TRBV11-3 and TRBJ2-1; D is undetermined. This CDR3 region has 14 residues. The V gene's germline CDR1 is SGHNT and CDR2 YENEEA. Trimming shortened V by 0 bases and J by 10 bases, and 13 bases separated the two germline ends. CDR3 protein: CASSLDPIRGEQFF. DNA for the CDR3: TGTGCCAGCAGCTTAGACCCGATCCGTGGCGAGCAGTTCTTC.

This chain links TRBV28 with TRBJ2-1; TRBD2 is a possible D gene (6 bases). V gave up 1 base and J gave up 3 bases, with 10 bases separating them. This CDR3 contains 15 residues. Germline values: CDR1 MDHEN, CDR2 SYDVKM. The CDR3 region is CASSLYAGNYNEQFF. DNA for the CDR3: TGTGCCAGCAGTTTATACGCGGGAAACTACAATGAGCAGTTCTTC.

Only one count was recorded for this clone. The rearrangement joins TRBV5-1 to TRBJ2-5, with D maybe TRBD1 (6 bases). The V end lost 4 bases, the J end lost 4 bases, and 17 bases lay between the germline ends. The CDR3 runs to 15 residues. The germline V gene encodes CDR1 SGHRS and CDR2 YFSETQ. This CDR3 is CASSPGQLGLETQYF. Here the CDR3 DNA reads TGCGCCAGCAGCCCCGGACAGTTAGGGCTAGAGACCCAGTACTTC.